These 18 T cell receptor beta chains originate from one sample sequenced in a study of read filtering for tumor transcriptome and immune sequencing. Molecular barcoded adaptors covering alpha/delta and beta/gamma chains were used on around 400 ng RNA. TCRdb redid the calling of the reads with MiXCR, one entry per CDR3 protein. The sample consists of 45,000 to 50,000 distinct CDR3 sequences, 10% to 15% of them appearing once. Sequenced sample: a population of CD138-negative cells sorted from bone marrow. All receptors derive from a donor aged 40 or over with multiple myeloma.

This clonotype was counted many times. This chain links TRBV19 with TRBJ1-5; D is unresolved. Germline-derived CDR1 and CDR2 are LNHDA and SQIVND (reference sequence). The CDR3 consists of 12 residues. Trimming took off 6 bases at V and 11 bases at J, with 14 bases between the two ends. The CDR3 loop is CASSHHLGAQHF. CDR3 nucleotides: TGTGCCAGTAGCCATCACCTTGGGGCCCAGCATTTT.

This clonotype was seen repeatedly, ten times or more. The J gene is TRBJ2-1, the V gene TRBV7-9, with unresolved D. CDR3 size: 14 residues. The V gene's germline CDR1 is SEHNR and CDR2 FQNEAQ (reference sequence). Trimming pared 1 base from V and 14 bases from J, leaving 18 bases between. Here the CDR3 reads CASSLGDKVPRKFF. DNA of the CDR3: TGTGCCAGCAGCTTAGGTGACAAGGTTCCAAGGAAGTTCTTC.

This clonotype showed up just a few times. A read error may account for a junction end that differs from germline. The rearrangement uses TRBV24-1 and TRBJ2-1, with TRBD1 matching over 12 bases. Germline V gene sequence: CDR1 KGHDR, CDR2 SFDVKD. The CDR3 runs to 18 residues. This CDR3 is CATSPGQGAPGGGNGQFF. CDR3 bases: TGTGCCACCAGTCCGGGACAGGGGGCGCCAGGTGGTGGCAATGGGCAGTTCTTC.

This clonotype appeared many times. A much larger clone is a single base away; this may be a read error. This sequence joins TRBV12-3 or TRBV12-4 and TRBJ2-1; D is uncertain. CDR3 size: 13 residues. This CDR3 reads CASSPIGPNGQFF. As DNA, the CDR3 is TGTGCCAGCAGTCCTATCGGACCCAATGGGCAGTTCTTC.

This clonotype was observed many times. DNA for the CDR3: TGTGCCAGCAGTGTGCAGGATACGCAGTATTTT. Translation: CASSVQDTQYF. This sequence joins TRBV2 and TRBJ2-3; D gene unclear. V lost 4 bases, J lost 6 bases, and 5 bases lay in between. This CDR3 region has 11 residues. From germline, CDR1 is SNHLY and CDR2 FYNNEI. Based on the CDR3 plus reference TRBV2 and TRBJ2-3, the full variable domain is EPEVTQTPSHQVTQMGQEVILRCVPISNHLYFYWYRQILGQKVEFLVSFYNNEISEKSEIFDDQFSVERPDGSNFTLKIRSTKLEDSAMYFCASSVQDTQYFGPGTRLTVL.

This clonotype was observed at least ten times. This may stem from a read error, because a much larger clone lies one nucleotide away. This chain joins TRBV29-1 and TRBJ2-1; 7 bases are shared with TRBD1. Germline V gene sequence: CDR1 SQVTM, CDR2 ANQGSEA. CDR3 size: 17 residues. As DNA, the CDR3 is TGCAGCGTTGAAAGGGGGCGGCAGAGGAGCTCCTACAAGGAGCAGTTCTTC. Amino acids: CSVERGRQRSSYKEQFF.

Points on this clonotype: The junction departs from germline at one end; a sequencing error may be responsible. The CDR3 loop is CASSHPERDNEQSF. DNA of the CDR3: TGTGCCAGCAGCCATCCGGAACGGGACAATGAGCAGTCCTTC. The rearrangement uses TRBV27 and TRBJ2-1; D possibly corresponds to TRBD1 (6 bases). Germline assignment: CDR1 MNHEY and CDR2 SMNVEV (reference sequence). This CDR3 has 14 residues.

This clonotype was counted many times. This CDR3 reads CASSSGGANQPQHF. CDR3 sequence (DNA): TGTGCCAGCAGTTCGGGGGGGGCCAATCAGCCCCAGCATTTT. This chain joins TRBV6-2 or TRBV6-3 and TRBJ1-5, with D maybe TRBD1 (6 bases). The germline V and J ends were trimmed by 4 bases and 3 bases, with 10 bases remaining between them. This CDR3 has 14 residues. Germline V gene data show CDR1 as MNHEY and CDR2 as SVGEGT.

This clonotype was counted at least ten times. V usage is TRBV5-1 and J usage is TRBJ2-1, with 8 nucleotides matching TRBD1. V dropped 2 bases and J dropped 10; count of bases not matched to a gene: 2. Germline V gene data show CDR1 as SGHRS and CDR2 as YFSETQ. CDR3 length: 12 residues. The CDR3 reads CASSLGQGEQFF. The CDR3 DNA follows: TGCGCCAGCAGCTTAGGACAGGGAGAGCAGTTCTTC. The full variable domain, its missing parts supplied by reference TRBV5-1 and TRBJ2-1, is KAGVTQTPRYLIKTRGQQVTLSCSPISGHRSVSWYQQTPGQGLQFLFEYFSETQRNKGNFPGRFSGRQFSNSRSEMNVSTLELGDSALYLCASSLGQGEQFFGPGTRLTVL.

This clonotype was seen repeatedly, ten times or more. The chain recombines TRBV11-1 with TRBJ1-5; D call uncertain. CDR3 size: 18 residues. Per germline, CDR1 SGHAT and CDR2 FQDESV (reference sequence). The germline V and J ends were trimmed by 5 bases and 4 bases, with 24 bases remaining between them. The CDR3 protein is CASSPRPGPEEGNQPQHF. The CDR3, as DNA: TGTGCCAGCAGCCCCCGCCCCGGCCCCGAGGAGGGAAATCAGCCCCAGCATTTT.

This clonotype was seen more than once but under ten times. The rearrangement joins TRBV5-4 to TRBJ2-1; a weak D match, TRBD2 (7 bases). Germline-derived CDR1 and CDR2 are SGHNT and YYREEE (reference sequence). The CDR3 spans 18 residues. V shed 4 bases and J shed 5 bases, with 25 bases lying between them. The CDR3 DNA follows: TGTGCCAGCAGCCCTAAGGGGGGGAGGGCCTCATGGGACAATGAGCAGTTCTTC. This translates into CASSPKGGRASWDNEQFF. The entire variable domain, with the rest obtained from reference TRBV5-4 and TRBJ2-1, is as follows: ETGVTQSPTHLIKTRGQQVTLRCSSQSGHNTVSWYQQALGQGPQFIFQYYREEENGRGNFPPRFSGLQFPNYSSELNVNALELDDSALYLCASSPKGGRASWDNEQFFGPGTRLTVL.

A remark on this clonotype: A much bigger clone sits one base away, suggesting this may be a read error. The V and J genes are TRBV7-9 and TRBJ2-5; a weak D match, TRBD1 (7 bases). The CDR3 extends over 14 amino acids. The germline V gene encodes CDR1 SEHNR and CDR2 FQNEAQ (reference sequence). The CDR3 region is CASSLTTGEETQCF. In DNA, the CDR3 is TGTGCCAGCAGTCTTACCACAGGGGAGGAGACCCAGTGCTTC.

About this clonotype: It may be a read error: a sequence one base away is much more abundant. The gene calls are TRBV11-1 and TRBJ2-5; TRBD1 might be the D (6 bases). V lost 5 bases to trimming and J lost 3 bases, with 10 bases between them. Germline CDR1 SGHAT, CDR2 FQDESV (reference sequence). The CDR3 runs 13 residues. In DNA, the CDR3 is TGTGCCAGCAGCAGGGGGACAAAAGAGACCCAGTACTTC. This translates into CASSRGTKETQYF.

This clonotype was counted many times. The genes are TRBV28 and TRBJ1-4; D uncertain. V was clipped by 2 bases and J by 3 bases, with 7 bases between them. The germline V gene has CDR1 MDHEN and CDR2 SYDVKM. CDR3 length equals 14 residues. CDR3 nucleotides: TGTGCCAGCAGTTTAGTAGGAGCTAATGAAAAACTGTTTTTT. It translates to CASSLVGANEKLFF.

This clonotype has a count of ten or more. The CDR3 loop reads CASSLFGWTGVYNEQFF. CDR3 sequence (DNA): TGCGCCAGCAGCCTGTTTGGCTGGACAGGGGTTTACAATGAGCAGTTCTTC. The chain recombines TRBV5-1 with TRBJ2-1; the match to TRBD1 covers 9 bases. The V gene end was trimmed by 4 bases and the J gene end by 4 bases; junction bases not matched to a gene: 12. Germline V lookup: CDR1 SGHRS, CDR2 YFSETQ. The CDR3 has 17 residues.

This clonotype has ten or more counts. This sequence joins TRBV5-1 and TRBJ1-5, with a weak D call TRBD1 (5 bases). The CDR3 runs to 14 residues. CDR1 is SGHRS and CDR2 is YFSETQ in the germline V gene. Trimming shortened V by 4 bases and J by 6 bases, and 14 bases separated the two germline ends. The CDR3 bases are TGCGCCAGCAGCCCCGGAGGGGTGGGTCAGCCCCAGCATTTT. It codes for CASSPGGVGQPQHF.

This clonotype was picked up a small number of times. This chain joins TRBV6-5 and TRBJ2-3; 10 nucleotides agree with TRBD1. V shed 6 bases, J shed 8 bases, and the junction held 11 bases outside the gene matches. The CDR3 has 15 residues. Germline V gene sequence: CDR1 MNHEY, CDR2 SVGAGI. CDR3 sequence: CASRGLGQGQGTQYF. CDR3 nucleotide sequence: TGTGCCAGCAGAGGGTTGGGACAGGGGCAGGGTACGCAGTATTTT.

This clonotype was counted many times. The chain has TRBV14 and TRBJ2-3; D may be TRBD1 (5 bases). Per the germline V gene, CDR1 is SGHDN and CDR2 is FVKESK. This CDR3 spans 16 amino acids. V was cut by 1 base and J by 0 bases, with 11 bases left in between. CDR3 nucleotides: TGTGCCAGCAGCCAAGTGACAGCGAGTAGCACAGATACGCAGTATTTT. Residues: CASSQVTASSTDTQYF.